A selection of T cell receptor beta chains follows, all from one sample in a study of T cell responses to AZD1222 COVID-19 vaccine. The assay was immunoSEQ multiplex PCR, and TCRdb's table has in-frame clones only and misses some. The data hold 150,000 or so clones, with less than 90% observed a single time. The source was peripheral blood, collected on day 0 of AZD1222 vaccination. These receptors were collected from an adult in good health. CDR3s include the opening cysteine and the closing phenylalanine or tryptophan. The listing skips clone size in some rows; elsewhere it reads once, few, many or a size class.

CDR3aa,v_gene,abundance,j_gene
CASSPGPSGSVEQYF,TRBV5-8,NA,TRBJ2-7
CASSKQGYGYTF,TRBV6-2/TRBV6-3,NA,TRBJ1-2
CASSPQLGSGANVLTF,TRBV28,NA,TRBJ2-6
CASSTRRGRVNNEQFF,TRBV6-2/TRBV6-3,NA,TRBJ2-1
CASSGLTQRGGGETQYF,TRBV6-7,NA,TRBJ2-5
CASSYGTRRETQYF,TRBV6-5,once,TRBJ2-5
CASSLARTPQKEKLFF,TRBV7-6,few,TRBJ1-4
CASSLAGQGFEKLFF,TRBV7-2,NA,TRBJ1-4
CASSPMGSLNEQFF,TRBV18,NA,TRBJ2-1
CASTGTGLKWNSPLHF,TRBV30,once,TRBJ1-6
CASSLKKGNTGELFF,TRBV6-6,NA,TRBJ2-2
CASSSGSSGNTIYF,TRBV11-2,NA,TRBJ1-3